Presented here are 8 T cell receptor beta chains from one specimen sequenced in a study of beta chain features in type 1 diabetes. The sequenced template was cDNA made from the entire isolated RNA. Some clones are missing from TCRdb's copy, which holds only in-frame ones; the method was immunoSEQ multiplex PCR. In the table there are under 300,000 clones, roughly 22% of which are singletons. Whole-study results and caveats: A moderate, significant TCRB CDR3 shortening appeared in type 1 diabetes across four CD4+ subsets.

These receptors have no known antigen. The sequencing sample was made of naive CD4+ T cells from blood. The source is a middle-aged woman with type 1 diabetes.

The chain is built from TRBV4-3 and TRBJ2-1, with TRBD1 as a possible D gene (6 bases). CDR3 size: 15 residues. The V end was cut by 4 bases, the J end by 9 bases, with 19 bases between. Germline lookup yields CDR1 LGHNA and CDR2 YSLEER. The CDR3 loop reads CASSLRPRDIGEQFF. CDR3 sequence (DNA): TGCGCCAGCAGCCTACGTCCCCGGGACATTGGTGAGCAGTTCTTC.

The chain couples TRBV28 to TRBJ2-3; D may be TRBD2 (5 bases). The V end was cut by 7 bases, the J end by 4 bases, with 9 bases between. The CDR3 sequence is 12 residues long. From germline, CDR1 is MDHEN and CDR2 SYDVKM. CDR3 in amino acids: CASTPGSDTQYF. CDR3 bases: TGTGCCAGCACGCCGGGGTCAGATACGCAGTATTTT.

This clone was observed a handful of times. The CDR3 DNA reads TGTGCCAGCAGCTTACAGGGGGCCTACACTGAAGCTTTCTTT. Protein: CASSLQGAYTEAFF. The gene calls are TRBV7-2 and TRBJ1-1; 8 nucleotides line up with TRBD1. The J segment lost 3 bases and the V segment lost 2 bases, leaving 2 bases of the junction unmatched. Germline CDR1 reads SGHTA; CDR2 reads FQGNSA. The CDR3 sequence is 14 residues long.

This clone was counted only a few times. The chain combines TRBV2 with TRBJ2-6, with D possibly being TRBD2 (5 bases). Trimming pared 6 bases from V and 1 base from J, leaving 10 bases between. CDR3 length: 15 amino acids. Germline V gives CDR1 SNHLY, CDR2 FYNNEI. The CDR3 coding sequence is TGTGCCAGCAGCGAGACGGGGTCTGGGGCCAACGTCCTGACTTTC. This gives the protein CASSETGSGANVLTF.

This clone appeared a few times. The rearrangement joins TRBV7-2 to TRBJ1-4; TRBD1 might be the D (5 bases). V gave up 2 bases and J gave up 7 bases, with 20 bases separating them. The CDR3 spans 17 residues. Germline CDR1 SGHTA, CDR2 FQGNSA. The CDR3 sequence is CASSLMGPGKKFEKLFF. The CDR3 nucleotides are TGTGCCAGCAGCTTAATGGGGCCAGGGAAGAAGTTTGAAAAACTGTTTTTT.

This clone was detected a few times. V is TRBV7-9 and J is TRBJ2-7, with a tentative D call TRBD1 (5 bases). V lost 2 bases and J 5 bases, leaving 10 bases between the germline ends. Per germline, CDR1 SEHNR and CDR2 FQNEAQ (reference sequence). The CDR3 contains 13 residues. CDR3 residues: CASSLRGKDEQYF. The CDR3 DNA sequence: TGTGCCAGCAGCTTAAGGGGTAAGGACGAGCAGTACTTC.

This clone has more than one count but fewer than ten. V usage is TRBV28 and J usage is TRBJ1-1; D is undetermined. This CDR3 region has 13 residues. Germline V gives CDR1 MDHEN, CDR2 SYDVKM. Between the trimmed V and J ends, which lost 4 bases and 1 base, there was a span of 7 bases. The CDR3 reads CASSSYRNTEAFF. Written as DNA, the CDR3 is TGTGCCAGCAGTTCCTACAGGAACACTGAAGCTTTCTTT.

This clone was detected once. The V and J genes are TRBV9 and TRBJ2-1, with 10 bases aligning to TRBD2. The germline gives CDR1 SGDLS, CDR2 YYNGEE. V dropped 4 bases and J dropped 7; count of bases not matched to a gene: 5. The CDR3 totals 14 residues. The DNA of the CDR3 is TGTGCCAGCAGCATCGGACTAGCGGCAAATGAGCAGTTCTTC. This translates into CASSIGLAANEQFF.